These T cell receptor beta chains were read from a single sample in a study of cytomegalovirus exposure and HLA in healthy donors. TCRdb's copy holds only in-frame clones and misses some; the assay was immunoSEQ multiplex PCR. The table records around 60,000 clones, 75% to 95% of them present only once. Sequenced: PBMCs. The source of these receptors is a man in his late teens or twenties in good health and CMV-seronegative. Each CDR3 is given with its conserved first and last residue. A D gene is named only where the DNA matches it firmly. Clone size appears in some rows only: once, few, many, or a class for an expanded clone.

cdr3_aa: CASSPGTGGQETQYF
cdr3_nt: TGCGCCAGCAGCCCCGGGACAGGGGGTCAAGAGACCCAGTACTTC
d_call: TRBD1
j_call: TRBJ2-5
clone_size: .
v_call: TRBV5-1

cdr3_aa: CASSWTSGTTRDEQFF
cdr3_nt: TGTGCCAGCAGCTGGACTAGCGGGACCACAAGGGATGAGCAGTTCTTC
d_call: TRBD2
j_call: TRBJ2-1
clone_size: .
v_call: TRBV2

cdr3_aa: CASKPPMGGAFF
cdr3_nt: TGTGCCTCAAAACCGCCCATGGGGGGAGCTTTCTTT
d_call: .
j_call: TRBJ1-1
clone_size: .
v_call: TRBV19

cdr3_aa: CASSYSGHQPQHF
cdr3_nt: TGTGCCAGCAGCTACAGCGGCCATCAGCCCCAGCATTTT
d_call: .
j_call: TRBJ1-5
clone_size: .
v_call: TRBV6-1

cdr3_aa: CASSETDRVSLLFYEQYF
cdr3_nt: TGTGCCAGCAGCGAGACGGACAGGGTCTCTCTCCTGTTCTACGAGCAGTACTTC
d_call: TRBD1
j_call: TRBJ2-7
clone_size: .
v_call: TRBV11-2

cdr3_aa: CASSADGTFVGGELFF
cdr3_nt: TGTGCCAGCAGCGCCGACGGGACTTTCGTTGGCGGGGAGCTGTTTTTT
d_call: .
j_call: TRBJ2-2
clone_size: once
v_call: TRBV9

cdr3_aa: CASSSSGGLLSYEQYF
cdr3_nt: TGTGCCAGCAGCTCCTCGGGAGGACTCCTATCCTACGAGCAGTACTTC
d_call: TRBD2
j_call: TRBJ2-7
clone_size: .
v_call: TRBV11-1

cdr3_aa: CASSVAAYGYTF
cdr3_nt: TGTGCCAGCAGTGTTGCGGCCTATGGCTACACCTTC
d_call: .
j_call: TRBJ1-2
clone_size: .
v_call: TRBV2

cdr3_aa: CASSLWDRGYEQYF
cdr3_nt: TGTGCCAGCAGCTTGTGGGACAGGGGGTACGAGCAGTACTTC
d_call: TRBD1
j_call: TRBJ2-7
clone_size: .
v_call: TRBV5-4

cdr3_aa: CASSLAEGSGRRYF
cdr3_nt: TGTGCCAGCAGCTTAGCGGAGGGAAGCGGGAGGAGGTATTTT
d_call: TRBD2
j_call: TRBJ2-3
clone_size: .
v_call: TRBV7-6

cdr3_aa: CASSLEGRVSTDTQYF
cdr3_nt: TGTGCCAGCAGCTTAGAAGGGAGGGTCAGCACAGATACGCAGTATTTT
d_call: TRBD2
j_call: TRBJ2-3
clone_size: .
v_call: TRBV11-2

cdr3_aa: CASSSGQGFTVPNYGYTF
cdr3_nt: TGTGCCAGCAGCTCGGGACAGGGGTTTACTGTCCCTAACTATGGCTACACCTTC
d_call: TRBD1
j_call: TRBJ1-2
clone_size: once
v_call: TRBV11-2

cdr3_aa: CASSWNPGYSGEGIVQYF
cdr3_nt: TGTGCCAGCAGCTGGAACCCTGGGTATTCAGGGGAAGGCATTGTGCAGTACTTC
d_call: .
j_call: TRBJ2-7
clone_size: .
v_call: TRBV5-6

cdr3_aa: CASSLDPGTHEQYF
cdr3_nt: TGTGCCAGCAGCTTAGACCCGGGAACCCACGAGCAGTACTTC
d_call: .
j_call: TRBJ2-7
clone_size: .
v_call: TRBV7-9

cdr3_aa: CASWGPGAFF
cdr3_nt: TGTGCCAGCTGGGGGCCTGGAGCTTTCTTT
d_call: .
j_call: TRBJ1-1
clone_size: .
v_call: TRBV6-5

cdr3_aa: CASSLASTLRTDTQYF
cdr3_nt: TGTGCCAGCAGCTTAGCGAGTACCCTGAGGACAGATACGCAGTATTTT
d_call: .
j_call: TRBJ2-3
clone_size: .
v_call: TRBV7-2

cdr3_aa: CASSVSGGNTEAFF
cdr3_nt: TGTGCCAGCTCAGTATCCGGGGGGAACACTGAAGCTTTCTTT
d_call: .
j_call: TRBJ1-1
clone_size: .
v_call: TRBV18

cdr3_aa: CASSTPDRRSTEAFF
cdr3_nt: TGTGCCAGTAGTACTCCGGACAGGAGGAGCACTGAAGCTTTCTTT
d_call: TRBD1
j_call: TRBJ1-1
clone_size: .
v_call: TRBV19

cdr3_aa: CASSPRTKQETQYF
cdr3_nt: TGCGCCAGCAGCCCGCGGACTAAACAAGAGACCCAGTACTTC
d_call: .
j_call: TRBJ2-5
clone_size: .
v_call: TRBV5-1

cdr3_aa: CASSRTRGAGELFF
cdr3_nt: TGTGCCAGTAGTAGGACCCGGGGGGCCGGGGAGCTGTTTTTT
d_call: TRBD2
j_call: TRBJ2-2
clone_size: once
v_call: TRBV2

cdr3_aa: CASSLEGRNGYTF
cdr3_nt: TGTGCCAGCAGTTTAGAAGGGAGGAATGGCTACACCTTC
d_call: .
j_call: TRBJ1-2
clone_size: .
v_call: TRBV28

cdr3_aa: CASSPGGQGTTDTQYF
cdr3_nt: TGCGCCAGCAGCCCAGGAGGACAGGGGACCACAGATACGCAGTATTTT
d_call: TRBD1
j_call: TRBJ2-3
clone_size: .
v_call: TRBV4-1

cdr3_aa: CASSLDSDNEQFF
cdr3_nt: TGTGCCAGCAGCTTAGACTCAGACAATGAGCAGTTCTTC
d_call: .
j_call: TRBJ2-1
clone_size: once
v_call: TRBV7-3

cdr3_aa: CASSSVGQGYGYTF
cdr3_nt: TGTGCCAGCAGCTCTGTTGGACAGGGCTATGGCTACACCTTC
d_call: TRBD1
j_call: TRBJ1-2
clone_size: .
v_call: TRBV28

cdr3_aa: CASSDGLAGGTDTQYF
cdr3_nt: TGTGCCAGCAGCGACGGACTAGCGGGAGGAACAGATACGCAGTATTTT
d_call: TRBD2
j_call: TRBJ2-3
clone_size: .
v_call: TRBV11-2

cdr3_aa: CSATGGPAGAFF
cdr3_nt: TGCAGCGCGACGGGGGGGCCCGCGGGAGCTTTCTTT
d_call: .
j_call: TRBJ1-1
clone_size: .
v_call: TRBV29-1

cdr3_aa: CSVATGPYEQYF
cdr3_nt: TGCAGCGTTGCCACAGGTCCCTACGAGCAGTACTTC
d_call: .
j_call: TRBJ2-7
clone_size: once
v_call: TRBV29-1

cdr3_aa: CAWTRGGYLATNEKLFF
cdr3_nt: TGTGCCTGGACTAGAGGCGGCTATCTCGCAACTAATGAAAAACTGTTTTTT
d_call: .
j_call: TRBJ1-4
clone_size: .
v_call: TRBV30

cdr3_aa: CASSVWRVTTYNEQFF
cdr3_nt: TGTGCCAGCAGTGTTTGGCGGGTGACGACCTACAATGAGCAGTTCTTC
d_call: .
j_call: TRBJ2-1
clone_size: .
v_call: TRBV6-1

cdr3_aa: CASSLAQGYGYTF
cdr3_nt: TGTGCCAGCAGTTTAGCACAGGGCTATGGCTACACCTTC
d_call: .
j_call: TRBJ1-2
clone_size: few
v_call: TRBV28

cdr3_aa: CASRPGQSSGANVLTF
cdr3_nt: TGTGCCAGCAGACCCGGACAGAGCTCTGGGGCCAACGTCCTGACTTTC
d_call: .
j_call: TRBJ2-6
clone_size: .
v_call: TRBV28

cdr3_aa: CASSSILAGLYNEQFF
cdr3_nt: TGTGCCAGCAGTTCAATACTAGCGGGACTCTACAATGAGCAGTTCTTC
d_call: TRBD2
j_call: TRBJ2-1
clone_size: .
v_call: TRBV28

cdr3_aa: CASKGQPTVNTGELFF
cdr3_nt: TGTGCCAGCAAGGGACAACCGACTGTAAACACCGGGGAGCTGTTTTTT
d_call: .
j_call: TRBJ2-2
clone_size: once
v_call: TRBV6-4

cdr3_aa: CASSSRQGQPQHF
cdr3_nt: TGCGCCAGCAGCTCCCGACAGGGGCAGCCCCAGCATTTT
d_call: TRBD1
j_call: TRBJ1-5
clone_size: .
v_call: TRBV5-1

cdr3_aa: CASSFTSGSPSSYEQYF
cdr3_nt: TGTGCCAGCAGCTTTACTAGCGGGAGCCCCAGCTCCTACGAGCAGTACTTC
d_call: TRBD2
j_call: TRBJ2-7
clone_size: .
v_call: TRBV7-6

cdr3_aa: CASSPSASSSYEQYF
cdr3_nt: TGTGCCAGCTCCCCTAGCGCTTCAAGCTCCTACGAGCAGTACTTC
d_call: .
j_call: TRBJ2-7
clone_size: .
v_call: TRBV18

cdr3_aa: CASSASQGGETQYF
cdr3_nt: TGTGCCAGCAGTGCATCACAGGGTGGGGAGACCCAGTACTTC
d_call: .
j_call: TRBJ2-5
clone_size: .
v_call: TRBV27

cdr3_aa: CASRQGLGYEQYF
cdr3_nt: TGTGCCAGTAGACAGGGGTTGGGGTACGAGCAGTACTTC
d_call: TRBD1
j_call: TRBJ2-7
clone_size: .
v_call: TRBV19

cdr3_aa: CASRRTSSDYEQYF
cdr3_nt: TGCGCCAGCAGGAGGACTAGCTCTGACTACGAGCAGTACTTC
d_call: TRBD2
j_call: TRBJ2-7
clone_size: .
v_call: TRBV5-1

cdr3_aa: CASSPGVYNQPQHF
cdr3_nt: TGCGCCAGCAGCCCCGGGGTTTATAATCAGCCCCAGCATTTT
d_call: .
j_call: TRBJ1-5
clone_size: .
v_call: TRBV4-1

cdr3_aa: CAGQISSYEQYF
cdr3_nt: TGTGCCGGACAGATTAGCTCCTACGAGCAGTACTTC
d_call: .
j_call: TRBJ2-7
clone_size: .
v_call: TRBV30

cdr3_aa: CASSTPKEGPSYPYEQYF
cdr3_nt: TGTGCCAGCAGTACCCCCAAGGAGGGACCCAGCTACCCCTACGAGCAGTACTTC
d_call: .
j_call: TRBJ2-7
clone_size: .
v_call: TRBV6-8